What follows are 22 T cell receptor beta chains derived from one specimen sequenced in a study of identical twins (dated by TCRdb to about 2016). The library was produced with 5' RACE. Sequencing was carried out with an Illumina HiSeq 2000. Clones were called with MiXCR by TCRdb after fastp trimmed the public reads at Q25, and only in-frame beta chains were retained. Merged by CDR3 protein, the rows form single entries marked with the most common genes and DNA. The sample data list about 530,000 distinct CDR3 sequences, and roughly 15% of these were observed just once. The ten top clones hold 0.44% of the sample. Another study also made use of these data, one on yellow fever vaccine responses in identical twins.

Source material: CD4+ T cells sorted from blood. The receptors come from a woman aged 18 to 35 in good health.

V is TRBV4-2 and J is TRBJ2-5; no clear D gene. Germline CDR1 LGHNA, CDR2 YNFKEQ. There are 14 residues in the CDR3. Deletions cut 0 bases from V and 5 bases from J, with 10 bases between. CDR3 sequence (DNA): TGTGCCAGCAGCCAAGAAGTGGTGCGGGAGACCCAGTACTTC. Protein product: CASSQEVVRETQYF.

The chain uses TRBV12-3 or TRBV12-4 and TRBJ1-5; perhaps TRBD1 as D (5 bases). The V end was cut by 5 bases, the J end by 2 bases, with 13 bases between. CDR3 length: 15 amino acids. The CDR3: CASSTTTGGNQPQHF. Here the CDR3 DNA reads TGTGCCAGCAGTACCACGACGGGGGGCAATCAGCCCCAGCATTTT.

The chain joins TRBV12-3 or TRBV12-4 to TRBJ2-7; a possible D gene is TRBD2 (5 bases). The CDR3 loop spans 15 amino acids. The V end was cut by 6 bases, the J end by 1 base, with 16 bases between. CDR3 sequence reads: CASSPRGLTSYEQYV. DNA of the CDR3: TGTGCCAGCAGCCCCCGCGGACTGACATCCTACGAGCAGTACGTC.

This clonotype was seen only a few times. The chain carries TRBV10-2 and TRBJ2-2, with 7 positions matching TRBD1. Germline-derived CDR1 and CDR2 are WSHSY and SAAADI. This CDR3 has 14 residues. The ends lost 7 bases at V and 5 bases at J; junction bases unmatched: 7. CDR3 nucleotides: TGCGCCAGCATGGAGACAGGGATAACCGGGGAGCTGTTTTTT. This gives the protein CASMETGITGELFF.

This clonotype was detected only a few times. The chain couples TRBV29-1 to TRBJ2-5, with D hard to call. V lost 6 bases, J lost 0 bases, and 14 bases lay in between. This CDR3 is built from 14 residues. Per the germline V gene, CDR1 is SQVTM and CDR2 is ANQGSEA. CDR3 in amino acids: CSVLRPGHQETQYF. CDR3 DNA sequence: TGCAGCGTCCTGCGGCCCGGCCACCAAGAGACCCAGTACTTC.

This chain links TRBV5-1 with TRBJ1-3; 7 nucleotides line up with TRBD1. The CDR3 has 14 residues. Trimming removed 1 base from V and 4 bases from J; junction bases left unmatched: 2. Germline-derived CDR1 and CDR2 are SGHRS and YFSETQ. CDR3 DNA sequence: TGCGCCAGCAGCTTGCAAGGGGGCGGAAACACCATATATTTT. Translation gives CASSLQGGGNTIYF.

The rearrangement links TRBV28 to TRBJ2-3; D remains ambiguous. This CDR3 is 15 amino acids long. Germline V gives CDR1 MDHEN, CDR2 SYDVKM. The V end was cut by 1 base, the J end by 5 bases, with 13 bases between. For the CDR3, the DNA is TGTGCCAGCAGTTTATCATCGCCACCAGGAGATACGCAGTATTTT. Amino acid sequence: CASSLSSPPGDTQYF.

The chain links TRBV9 to TRBJ2-1; possible D gene TRBD2, 5 bases. Germline lookup yields CDR1 SGDLS and CDR2 YYNGEE. CDR3 size: 17 residues. V lost 4 bases to trimming and J lost 0 bases, with 17 bases between them. CDR3 loop: CASSPYSGGGSYNEQFF. The DNA for the CDR3 is TGTGCCAGCAGCCCCTATTCAGGCGGAGGCTCCTACAATGAGCAGTTCTTC.

The table lists this clonotype with a few counts. This chain uses TRBV24-1 with TRBJ2-5; maybe TRBD2 (5 bases). This CDR3 is built from 13 residues. V shed 5 bases and J shed 5 bases, with 11 bases lying between them. From germline, CDR1 is KGHDR and CDR2 SFDVKD. The CDR3 loop reads CATSAAGWETQYF. DNA for the CDR3: TGTGCCACCAGTGCGGCGGGCTGGGAGACCCAGTACTTC.

The V call is TRBV7-8, the J call TRBJ2-7, with 7 nucleotides matching TRBD2. The germline gives CDR1 SGHVS, CDR2 FQNEAQ. This CDR3 has 16 residues. V lost 5 bases, J lost 3 bases, and 13 bases stayed unmatched. The CDR3 region has the DNA TGTGCCAGCAGCCCCCGAAGAGGGTGGGAGGGCTACGAGCAGTACTTC. Translating gives CASSPRRGWEGYEQYF.

Only one count was recorded for this clonotype. The chain employs TRBV12-3 or TRBV12-4 and TRBJ2-1; 7 bases map to TRBD1. V was pared by 0 bases and J by 15 bases, with 8 bases of the junction left unmatched. This CDR3 contains 13 residues. The CDR3 sequence: CASSLAFRDSSFF. The CDR3 DNA follows: TGTGCCAGCAGTTTAGCGTTCCGGGACAGCTCGTTCTTC.

This chain joins TRBV11-2 and TRBJ1-4; D gene uncertain. In germline, CDR1 is SGHAT, CDR2 FQNNGV. Trimming took 5 bases from V and 0 from J, leaving 13 bases between them. CDR3 length: 16 residues. CDR3: CASSLSPAATNEKLFF. DNA of the CDR3: TGTGCCAGCAGCCTTTCACCGGCTGCAACTAATGAAAAACTGTTTTTT.

There are a few counts of this clonotype. The chain is built from TRBV7-8 and TRBJ2-2; tentatively, D is TRBD1 or TRBD2 (5 bases each). Per the germline V gene, CDR1 is SGHVS and CDR2 is FQNEAQ. The V and J ends lost 5 bases and 4 bases respectively, with 11 bases between them. The CDR3 contains 14 residues. CDR3 amino acids: CASSRGPSTGELFF. The CDR3 DNA is TGTGCCAGCAGCCGGGGACCATCCACCGGGGAGCTGTTTTTT.

This clonotype has only a few counts. V usage is TRBV5-1 and J usage is TRBJ2-1, with D tentatively TRBD2 (5 bases). CDR1 and CDR2 from the germline V gene are SGHRS and YFSETQ. The CDR3 consists of 15 residues. Trimming left V 1 base short and J 7 bases short, with 15 bases between. DNA of the CDR3: TGCGCCAGCAGCTTGCAGGCAGGCCCGGGGAATGAGCAGTTCTTC. Translation: CASSLQAGPGNEQFF.

V gene TRBV6-4 combines with J gene TRBJ2-3, with 12 nucleotides matching TRBD2. The CDR3 has 14 amino acids. Germline CDR1 and CDR2: MRHNA and SNTAGT. J was trimmed by 9 bases and V by 6 bases; bases with no gene match: 7. CDR3 nucleotides: TGTGCCAGCAGCATGACTAGCGGGGGCCCGACGCAGTATTTT. Its protein product is CASSMTSGGPTQYF.

This clonotype was seen a handful of times. The chain carries TRBV3-1 and TRBJ2-3; D tentatively fits TRBD1 or TRBD2 (6 bases each). There are 13 residues in the CDR3. The germline V gene encodes CDR1 LGHDT and CDR2 YNNKEL (reference sequence). The V gene lost 7 bases and the J gene lost 4 bases, with 12 bases spanning the gap. The CDR3 DNA sequence: TGTGCCAGCAAGGGGGGCCTGTCAGATACGCAGTATTTT. Its protein is CASKGGLSDTQYF.

This clonotype came up many times. The V gene is TRBV5-1, the J gene TRBJ2-1; weak D call: TRBD1 (6 bases). This CDR3 is built from 17 residues. Germline V gene sequence: CDR1 SGHRS, CDR2 YFSETQ. The V end was cut by 3 bases, the J end by 4 bases, with 20 bases between. In DNA, the CDR3 is TGCGCCAGCAGCTCAATACCGGGACAAACAGCGTACAATGAGCAGTTCTTC. The encoded protein is CASSSIPGQTAYNEQFF.

This sequence joins TRBV2 and TRBJ2-5; D is unresolved. CDR1 and CDR2 from the germline V gene are SNHLY and FYNNEI. Deletions cut 4 bases from V and 4 bases from J, with 13 bases between. CDR3 length: 14 residues. DNA of the CDR3: TGTGCCAGCAGTGGCCAGAAGGTATCAGAGACCCAGTACTTC. This sequence encodes CASSGQKVSETQYF.

This clonotype was detected a few times. The gene calls are TRBV10-3 and TRBJ2-5; D is perhaps TRBD2 (5 bases). Germline lookup yields CDR1 ENHRY and CDR2 SYGVKD. The CDR3 runs to 13 residues. Trimming removed 6 bases from V and 5 bases from J, with 13 bases in between. DNA of the CDR3: TGTGCCATCAGGAGGAGTGAGGGTGAGACCCAGTACTTC. This encodes CAIRRSEGETQYF.

This clonotype was seen only a few times. The chain joins TRBV15 to TRBJ2-1, with D uncertain. This CDR3 spans 14 amino acids. Germline CDR1 LNHNV, CDR2 YYDKDF (reference sequence). The V and J ends lost 1 base and 7 bases respectively, with 11 bases between them. The CDR3 bases are TGTGCCACCAGCAGAGTCCTAGAACTTAATGAGCAGTTCTTC. This encodes CATSRVLELNEQFF.

This clonotype was seen a handful of times. The rearrangement uses TRBV6-1 and TRBJ2-5; tentatively, D is TRBD2 (6 bases). Germline-derived CDR1 and CDR2 are MNHNS and SASEGT. The germline V and J ends were trimmed by 6 bases and 5 bases, with 16 bases remaining between them. The CDR3 has 14 amino acids. The CDR3 coding sequence is TGTGCCAGCAGCATACGGAGGGCCTGGGAGACCCAGTACTTC. Translating it yields CASSIRRAWETQYF.

This clonotype was observed a few times. The rearrangement joins TRBV5-1 to TRBJ2-1; 10 nucleotides align to TRBD1. Germline V gene lookup returns CDR1 SGHRS and CDR2 YFSETQ. Trimming took 0 bases from V and 4 from J; bases not matched to a gene: 4. The CDR3 has 16 amino acids. Here the CDR3 reads CASSLAGDRGYNEQFF. The CDR3 coding sequence is TGCGCCAGCAGCTTGGCCGGGGACAGGGGATACAATGAGCAGTTCTTC.